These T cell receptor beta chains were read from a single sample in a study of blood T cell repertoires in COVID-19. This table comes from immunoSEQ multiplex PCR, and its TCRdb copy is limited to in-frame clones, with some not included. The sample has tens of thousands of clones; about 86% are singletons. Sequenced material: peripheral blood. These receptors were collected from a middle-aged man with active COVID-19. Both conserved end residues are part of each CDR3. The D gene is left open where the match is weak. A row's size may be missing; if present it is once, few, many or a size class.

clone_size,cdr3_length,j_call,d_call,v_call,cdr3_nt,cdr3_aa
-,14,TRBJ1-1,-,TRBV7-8,TGTGCCAGCAGCTCCATAGCAGGGTACACTGAAGCTTTCTTT,CASSSIAGYTEAFF
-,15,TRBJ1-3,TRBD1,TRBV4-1,TGCGCCAGCAGCCAAGTAACAGGGGCTGGAAACACCATATATTTT,CASSQVTGAGNTIYF
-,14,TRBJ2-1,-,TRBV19,TGTGCCAGTAGTATTGTCGGGATGAGAGATGAGCAGTTCTTC,CASSIVGMRDEQFF
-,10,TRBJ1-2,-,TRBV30,TGTGCCGGACTGGACAGCGGCTACACCTTC,CAGLDSGYTF
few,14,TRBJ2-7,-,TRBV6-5,TGTGCCAGCAGCCAGACAGTGCCTCCCTACGAGCAGTACTTC,CASSQTVPPYEQYF
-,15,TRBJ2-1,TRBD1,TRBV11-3,TGTGCCAGCAGCTTAACGGACAGGCCATACAATGAGCAGTTCTTC,CASSLTDRPYNEQFF
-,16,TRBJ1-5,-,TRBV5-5,TGTGCCAGCAGCTTGGGTTTAGGGGGTGGAATCCAGCCCCAGCATTTT,CASSLGLGGGIQPQHF
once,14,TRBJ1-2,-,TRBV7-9,TGTGCCAGCAGCTTGGTCCAGGGTATATGGGGCTACACCTTC,CASSLVQGIWGYTF
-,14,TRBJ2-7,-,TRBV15,TGTGCCACCAGCGGCGGGGGCAATAACTACGAGCAGTACTTC,CATSGGGNNYEQYF
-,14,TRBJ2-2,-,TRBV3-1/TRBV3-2,TGTGCCAGCAGCCAAGTACAGGGTGCCGGGGAGCTGTTTTTT,CASSQVQGAGELFF
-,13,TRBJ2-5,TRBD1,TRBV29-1,TGCAGCGTCGTACAGGGGGCCGGAAAGACCCAGTACTTC,CSVVQGAGKTQYF
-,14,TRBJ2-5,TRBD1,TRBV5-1,TGCGCCAGCACCCTCCCACAGGGGGAAGAGACCCAGTACTTC,CASTLPQGEETQYF
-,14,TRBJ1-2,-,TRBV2,TGTGCCAGCAGTGAGGGTCGAGGGAACTATGGCTACACCTTC,CASSEGRGNYGYTF
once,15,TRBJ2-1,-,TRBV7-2,TGTGCCAGCATGGGGCTGAGGAGCTCCTACAATGAGCAGTTCTTC,CASMGLRSSYNEQFF
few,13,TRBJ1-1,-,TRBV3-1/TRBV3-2,TGTGCCAGCAGCCAATACGTCGGGTCTGAAGCTTTCTTT,CASSQYVGSEAFF
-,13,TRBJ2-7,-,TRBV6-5,TGTGCCAGCAGACCAACTCCCGGACAGGAGCAGTACTTC,CASRPTPGQEQYF
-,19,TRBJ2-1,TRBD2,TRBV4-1,TGCGCCAGCAGCCACCCGGGACTAGCGAAGGGGAGCTCCTACAATGAGCAGTTCTTC,CASSHPGLAKGSSYNEQFF
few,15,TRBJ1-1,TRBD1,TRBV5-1,TGCGCCAGCAGCTTGGATCAGGGGGGATTTTTTGAAGCTTTCTTT,CASSLDQGGFFEAFF
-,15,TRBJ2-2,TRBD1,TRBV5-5,TGTGCCAGCAGCCAGGGACAGGGAGACACCGGGGAGCTGTTTTTT,CASSQGQGDTGELFF
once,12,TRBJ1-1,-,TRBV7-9,TGTGCCAGCAGCCATGATAGCACTGAAGCTTTCTTT,CASSHDSTEAFF
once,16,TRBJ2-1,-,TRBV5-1,TGCGCCAGCAGCCTTTACCTTCACGGCGGGAACAATGAGCAGTTCTTC,CASSLYLHGGNNEQFF
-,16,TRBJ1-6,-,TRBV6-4,TGTGCCGCCGGCTCGGGCGGGAGCTCCTATAATTCACCCCTCCACTTT,CAAGSGGSSYNSPLHF
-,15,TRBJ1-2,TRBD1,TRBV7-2,TGTGCCAGCAGCCGGTCGTCGGGACAGACCTATGGCTACACCTTC,CASSRSSGQTYGYTF
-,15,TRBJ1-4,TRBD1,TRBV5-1,TGCGCCAGCAGCTTGGGGACAGGGGGAGAAGAAAAACTGTTTTTT,CASSLGTGGEEKLFF
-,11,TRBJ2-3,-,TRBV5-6,TGTGCCAGCAGCGCCTATGAAACGCAGTATTTT,CASSAYETQYF
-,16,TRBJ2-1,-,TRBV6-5,TGTGCCAGCAGTTACTCGTTAGTCAACTCCTACAATGAGCAGTTCTTC,CASSYSLVNSYNEQFF
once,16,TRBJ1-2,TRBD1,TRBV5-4,TGTGCCAGCAGCTTTCCCCAGAGACAGGGGGAACATGGCTACACCTTC,CASSFPQRQGEHGYTF
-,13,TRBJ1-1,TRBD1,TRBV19,TGTGCCAGTGGACAGGGGACGGGCACTGAAGCTTTCTTT,CASGQGTGTEAFF